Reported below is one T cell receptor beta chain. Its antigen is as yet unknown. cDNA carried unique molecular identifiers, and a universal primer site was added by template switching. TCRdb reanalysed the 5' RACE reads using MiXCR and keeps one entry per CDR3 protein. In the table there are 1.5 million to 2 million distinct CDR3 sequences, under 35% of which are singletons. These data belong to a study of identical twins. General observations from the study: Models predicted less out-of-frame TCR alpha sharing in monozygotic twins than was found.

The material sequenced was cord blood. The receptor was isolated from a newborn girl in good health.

This CDR3 is CATSAGPGTEKLFF. The CDR3, as DNA: TGTGCCACCAGTGCGGGACCTGGCACTGAAAAACTGTTTTTT. The V and J genes are TRBV24-1 and TRBJ1-4; possible D gene TRBD1, 5 bases. The germline CDR1 and CDR2 sequences are KGHDR and SFDVKD. CDR3 size: 14 residues. V was cut by 5 bases and J by 7 bases, with 13 bases left in between.